The 23 T cell receptor beta chains listed next were all sequenced from one sample in a study of cytomegalovirus exposure and HLA in healthy donors. PCR involved 60 Vbeta and 13 Jbeta primers. TCRdb keeps only in-frame clones here, not all; method: immunoSEQ multiplex PCR. The sample has 130,000 or so clones, around 80% seen once; the top ten hold roughly 2.1%. The sample comprised PBMCs. The receptors here all came from a woman between 40 and 55 years old in good health and CMV-seronegative.

The rearrangement links TRBV6-1 to TRBJ1-5; no firm D call. Trimming removed 6 bases at V and 4 bases at J, with 10 bases between. CDR3 size: 13 residues. Germline CDR1 is MNHNS and CDR2 is SASEGT. CDR3 sequence (DNA): TGTGCCAGCAGAGGAGATATGAATCAGCCCCAGCATTTT. This codes for CASRGDMNQPQHF.

The chain employs TRBV6-1 and TRBJ1-6, with 7 bases fitting TRBD1. Germline V CDR1 and CDR2: MNHNS, SASEGT. V was pared by 8 bases and J by 7 bases, with 11 bases of the junction left unmatched. The CDR3 totals 15 residues. The CDR3 nucleotides are TGTGCCAGCTCCCCTCGCGGGACAGCAAATTCACCCCTCCACTTT. As protein: CASSPRGTANSPLHF.

The chain uses TRBV11-2 and TRBJ2-7, with 7 bases fitting TRBD1. This CDR3 spans 15 amino acids. Germline-derived CDR1 and CDR2 are SGHAT and FQNNGV. J was trimmed by 6 bases and V by 4 bases; bases with no gene match: 12. The CDR3 loop reads CASSSDRVGGAEQYF. Here the CDR3 DNA reads TGTGCCAGCAGCTCCGACAGGGTCGGCGGCGCCGAGCAGTACTTC.

This chain connects TRBV15 to TRBJ2-7; TRBD2 matches at 12 bases. With V trimmed by 1 base and J by 0 bases, 10 bases remained unmatched. This CDR3 has 19 residues. The V gene's germline CDR1 is LNHNV and CDR2 YYDKDF (reference sequence). CDR3 loop: CATSRALAGGSQTSYEQYF. The CDR3 nucleotides are TGTGCCACCAGCAGAGCCCTAGCGGGAGGGTCCCAAACCTCCTACGAGCAGTACTTC.

The chain couples TRBV30 to TRBJ1-6; TRBD1 is a possible D gene (5 bases). The CDR3 is 14 amino acids. CDR1 and CDR2 from the germline V gene are GTSNPN and SVGIG (reference sequence). Deletions cut 4 bases from V and 8 bases from J, with 15 bases between. Written as DNA, the CDR3 is TGTGCCTGGACAAGGGGTAGTAACCATTCACCCCTCCACTTT. Translation: CAWTRGSNHSPLHF.

This chain connects TRBV28 to TRBJ2-1; weak D call: TRBD2 (6 bases). Looked up from germline, CDR1 is MDHEN and CDR2 is SYDVKM. The CDR3 consists of 12 residues. V gave up 2 bases and J gave up 9 bases, with 8 bases separating them. The CDR3 coding sequence is TGTGCCAGCAGTTTACGGGAGAGTGAGCAGTTCTTC. Protein product: CASSLRESEQFF.

V usage is TRBV6-5 and J usage is TRBJ1-5, with D possibly matching TRBD1 (5 bases). Germline V gene data show CDR1 as MNHEY and CDR2 as SVGAGI. The CDR3 covers 13 residues. Trimming stripped 6 bases from V and 3 bases from J, with 9 bases between. The CDR3 bases are TGTGCCAGCAGACAGGCCCTCAATCAGCCCCAGCATTTT. This codes for CASRQALNQPQHF.

This chain uses TRBV9 with TRBJ2-3, with unresolved D. Trimming pared 1 base from V and 1 base from J, leaving 4 bases between. The germline V gene encodes CDR1 SGDLS and CDR2 YYNGEE. This CDR3 is 13 amino acids long. The CDR3 DNA reads TGTGCCAGCAGCGTATCTGGCACAGATACGCAGTATTTT. Translating gives CASSVSGTDTQYF. The variable domain in full, completed from reference TRBV9 and TRBJ2-3, reads DSGVTQTPKHLITATGQRVTLRCSPRSGDLSVYWYQQSLDQGLQFLIQYYNGEERAKGNILERFSAQQFPDLHSELNLSSLELGDSALYFCASSVSGTDTQYFGPGTRLTVL.

Here the CDR3 DNA reads TGCGCCAGCAGCCTCACGGACAGGGTGGGGCAGCCCCAGCATTTT. Translated: CASSLTDRVGQPQHF. The chain links TRBV4-3 to TRBJ1-5; 8 nucleotides line up with TRBD1. CDR1 and CDR2 (germline): LGHNA, YSLEER. The CDR3 sequence is 15 residues long. J gave up 7 bases and V 4 bases, and 9 bases lay outside the gene matches.

The CDR3 sequence: CAISERGRGPNEQYF. The CDR3 bases are TGTGCCATCAGTGAAAGAGGCCGGGGTCCCAACGAGCAGTACTTC. The chain carries TRBV10-3 and TRBJ2-7, with D maybe TRBD2 (5 bases). Germline lookup yields CDR1 ENHRY and CDR2 SYGVKD. Trimming left V 3 bases short and J 5 bases short, with 17 bases between. This CDR3 comprises 15 residues.

This clone was observed a handful of times. The chain couples TRBV5-4 to TRBJ2-7; 8 bases line up with TRBD2. The length of the CDR3 is 14 residues. J lost 9 bases, V lost 4 bases, and 12 bases had no gene match. Germline assignment: CDR1 SGHNT and CDR2 YYREEE (reference sequence). The CDR3 reads CASSLGLAGDGQYF. CDR3 sequence (DNA): TGTGCCAGCAGCCTTGGACTAGCAGGAGACGGGCAGTACTTC. Full variable domain (rest looked up from reference TRBV5-4 and TRBJ2-7): ETGVTQSPTHLIKTRGQQVTLRCSSQSGHNTVSWYQQALGQGPQFIFQYYREEENGRGNFPPRFSGLQFPNYSSELNVNALELDDSALYLCASSLGLAGDGQYFGPGTRLTVT.

This chain uses TRBV2 with TRBJ2-1; 7 bases are a match to TRBD1. This CDR3 spans 16 amino acids. V shed 5 bases, J shed 0 bases, and the junction held 7 bases outside the gene matches. CDR1 is SNHLY, CDR2 FYNNEI, per germline. In DNA, the CDR3 is TGTGCCAGCAGTTCCAGACAGGGAAACTCCTACAATGAGCAGTTCTTC. It translates to CASSSRQGNSYNEQFF. Full variable domain (outside the CDR3, taken from reference TRBV2 and TRBJ2-1): EPEVTQTPSHQVTQMGQEVILRCVPISNHLYFYWYRQILGQKVEFLVSFYNNEISEKSEIFDDQFSVERPDGSNFTLKIRSTKLEDSAMYFCASSSRQGNSYNEQFFGPGTRLTVL.

The chain employs TRBV9 and TRBJ1-4, with D perhaps TRBD1 (5 bases). Trimming removed 3 bases from V and 8 bases from J, with 11 bases in between. This CDR3 comprises 13 residues. Germline CDR1 and CDR2: SGDLS and YYNGEE. CDR3 protein: CASSEPGEEKLFF. Here the CDR3 DNA reads TGTGCCAGCAGCGAACCGGGGGAAGAAAAACTGTTTTTT.

The chain recombines TRBV27 with TRBJ1-5; 11 bases align to TRBD1. The CDR3 has 17 amino acids. Trimming took 4 bases from V and 5 from J; bases not matched to a gene: 10. Germline CDR1 reads MNHEY; CDR2 reads SMNVEV (reference sequence). CDR3 coding DNA: TGTGCCAGCAGTTGGACAGGGGGCGTGGGGCCCTATCAGCCCCAGCATTTT. Its translation is CASSWTGGVGPYQPQHF.

V and J are TRBV12-5 and TRBJ1-4; TRBD1 agrees at 7 bases. The germline CDR1 and CDR2 sequences are LGHNT and FRNRAP. V lost 0 bases, J lost 7 bases, and 14 bases stayed unmatched. This CDR3 has 18 amino acids. In DNA form, the CDR3 reads TGTGCTAGTGGTTTGGTACTAGCAAGGCACAGGGGTGGTGAAAAACTGTTTTTT. It codes for CASGLVLARHRGGEKLFF.

The V gene is TRBV7-9, the J gene TRBJ2-5; 10 nucleotides align to TRBD2. Germline CDR1 reads SEHNR; CDR2 reads FQNEAQ (reference sequence). The CDR3 is made up of 15 amino acids. V was clipped by 5 bases and J by 5 bases; unmatched bases: 8. CDR3 in DNA: TGTGCCAGCAGCCTGAGCGGGAGGGCCTCCGAGACCCAGTACTTC. This codes for CASSLSGRASETQYF.

The CDR3 region is CAWSVGGSSYEQYF. The DNA for the CDR3 is TGTGCCTGGAGTGTTGGAGGGAGTAGCTACGAGCAGTACTTC. V usage is TRBV30 and J usage is TRBJ2-7, with D possibly being TRBD2 (6 bases). The CDR3 is 14 residues long. Trimming removed 0 bases from V and 3 bases from J, with 12 bases in between. Germline V gene lookup returns CDR1 GTSNPN and CDR2 SVGIG (reference sequence). Drawing the rest from reference TRBV30 and TRBJ2-7, the complete variable domain is SQTIHQWPATLVQPVGSPLSLECTVEGTSNPNLYWYRQAAGRGLQLLFYSVGIGQISSEVPQNLSASRPQDRQFILSSKKLLLSDSGFYLCAWSVGGSSYEQYFGPGTRLTVT.

The chain combines TRBV7-2 with TRBJ2-1; D remains unclear. The CDR3 length is 12 residues. Trimming stripped 2 bases from V and 6 bases from J, with 5 bases between. CDR1 and CDR2 (germline): SGHTA, FQGNSA. The CDR3 DNA is TGTGCCAGCAGCTTAACTGGCAATGAGCAGTTCTTC. Translation gives CASSLTGNEQFF.

The chain carries TRBV19 and TRBJ2-7; 8 bases fit TRBD2. This CDR3 region has 15 residues. V gave up 3 bases and J gave up 0 bases; unmatched junction bases: 4. Germline values: CDR1 LNHDA, CDR2 SQIVND (reference sequence). As DNA, the CDR3 is TGTGCCAGTAGTATTATCGGGACTAGCTCCTACGAGCAGTACTTC. Translated: CASSIIGTSSYEQYF. Drawing the rest from reference TRBV19 and TRBJ2-7, the complete variable domain is DGGITQSPKYLFRKEGQNVTLSCEQNLNHDAMYWYRQDPGQGLRLIYYSQIVNDFQKGDIAEGYSVSREKKESFPLTVTSAQKNPTAFYLCASSIIGTSSYEQYFGPGTRLTVT.

The V call is TRBV29-1, the J call TRBJ2-7; D is perhaps TRBD2 (5 bases). The CDR3 is made up of 13 amino acids. CDR1 and CDR2 from the germline V gene are SQVTM and ANQGSEA. The germline V and J ends were trimmed by 5 bases and 0 bases, with 11 bases remaining between them. DNA of the CDR3: TGCAGCGTTATGACTACCCTCTCCTACGAGCAGTACTTC. Translated: CSVMTTLSYEQYF.

CDR3 region: CASSPRDRGSGYTF. The CDR3 coding sequence is TGTGCCAGCAGCCCACGGGACAGGGGAAGTGGCTACACCTTC. J is TRBJ1-2 and V is TRBV4-2; 10 positions match TRBD1. Germline-derived CDR1 and CDR2 are LGHNA and YNFKEQ. This CDR3 contains 14 residues. The ends lost 4 bases at V and 7 bases at J; junction bases unmatched: 6.

This rearrangement joins TRBV4-1 to TRBJ1-6, with D possibly TRBD1 on 6 matching bases. Germline V lookup: CDR1 MGHRA, CDR2 YSYEKL. CDR3 length: 15 residues. V shed 0 bases and J shed 10 bases, with 13 bases lying between them. In DNA form, the CDR3 reads TGCGCCAGCAGCCAAGATCTGAAGGGGGGGTCACCCCTCCACTTT. This encodes CASSQDLKGGSPLHF.

The rearrangement uses TRBV4-3 and TRBJ2-5; no firm D call. This CDR3 is built from 14 residues. CDR1 and CDR2 from the germline V gene are LGHNA and YSLEER. V was pared by 1 base and J by 4 bases, with 10 bases between. The CDR3 is CASSQANTGETQYF. As DNA, the CDR3 is TGCGCCAGCAGCCAAGCGAATACCGGAGAGACCCAGTACTTC.